Reported below is one T cell receptor beta chain. Its matching antigen is unknown. The sample is drawn from a study of T cell responses to AZD1222 COVID-19 vaccine. Study-wide points: Only a handful of people who got AZD1222 tested seropositive at baseline.

The CDR3 sequence is 13 residues long. Deletions cut 5 bases from V and 5 bases from J, with 12 bases between. CDR1 is MGHRA and CDR2 is YSYEKL in the germline V gene. Data came from immunoSEQ multiplex PCR; TCRdb stores just in-frame clones and leaves some out. The sample includes about 150,000 clones, roughly 87% of them seen just once. This clonotype was obtained from an adult in good health. This specimen consisted of peripheral blood, obtained on day 0 of AZD1222 vaccination. This rearrangement joins TRBV4-1 to TRBJ1-1, with D possibly being TRBD1 (5 bases). CDR3 amino acids: CASSFPGRTEAFF. The CDR3 nucleotides are TGCGCCAGCAGCTTCCCAGGGCGGACTGAAGCTTTCTTT.